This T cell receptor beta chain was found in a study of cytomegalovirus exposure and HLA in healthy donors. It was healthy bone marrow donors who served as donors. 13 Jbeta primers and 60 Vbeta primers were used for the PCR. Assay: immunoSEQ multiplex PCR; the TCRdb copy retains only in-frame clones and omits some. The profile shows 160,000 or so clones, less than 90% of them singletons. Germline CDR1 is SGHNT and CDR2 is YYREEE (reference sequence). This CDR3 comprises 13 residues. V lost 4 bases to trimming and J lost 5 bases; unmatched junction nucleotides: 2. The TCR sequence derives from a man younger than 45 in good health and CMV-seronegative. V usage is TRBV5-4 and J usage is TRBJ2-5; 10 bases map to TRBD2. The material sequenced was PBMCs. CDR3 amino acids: CASSPGLAETQYF. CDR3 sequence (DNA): TGTGCCAGCAGCCCGGGACTAGCGGAGACCCAGTACTTC.